A selection of T cell receptor beta chains follows, all from one sample in a study of OX40 agonist ivuxolimab in advanced cancers. The protocol was immunoSEQ multiplex PCR, while the TCRdb copy is restricted to in-frame clones and leaves out a portion. Here the sample spans under 13,000 clones, around 73% being singletons. This specimen consisted of CD4+ or CD8+ T cells sorted from blood, obtained in a trial of the OX40 agonist ivuxolimab. Source of these receptors: an adult with an advanced solid tumor such as melanoma, head and neck, liver or kidney cancer. Both conserved end residues are part of each CDR3. Each record gives: D gene, J gene, V gene, clone size, CDR3 DNA, CDR3 protein. The D gene is left open where the match is weak. Expanded clones are given a class, and other clones once, few, many or no size at all.

D gene: NA
J gene: TRBJ2-7
V gene: TRBV2
clone size: NA
CDR3 DNA: TGTGCCAGCAGTGAAAACGGACACAACGTCTACTTC
CDR3 protein: CASSENGHNVYF

D gene: TRBD2
J gene: TRBJ2-5
V gene: TRBV5-6
clone size: once
CDR3 DNA: TGTGCCAGCAGCTTTCTAGCGGGAGACCTCCTTGGGACCCAGTACTTC
CDR3 protein: CASSFLAGDLLGTQYF

D gene: NA
J gene: TRBJ2-7
V gene: TRBV11-2
clone size: few
CDR3 DNA: TGTGCCAGCAGCTTAGAACGCAGAAGCTCCTACGAGCAGTACTTC
CDR3 protein: CASSLERRSSYEQYF

D gene: NA
J gene: TRBJ1-1
V gene: TRBV27
clone size: NA
CDR3 DNA: TGTGCCAGCAGTTTGTGGCTGAACACTGAAGCTTTCTTT
CDR3 protein: CASSLWLNTEAFF

D gene: NA
J gene: TRBJ1-2
V gene: TRBV5-5
clone size: NA
CDR3 DNA: TGTGCCAGCAGCGCAGGAACGCGACAGGAGCCTAAGAGTGACTATGGCTACACCTTC
CDR3 protein: CASSAGTRQEPKSDYGYTF

D gene: NA
J gene: TRBJ1-5
V gene: TRBV19
clone size: NA
CDR3 DNA: TGTGCCAGTAGTGACTGGGGGGGCTGGGAGCCCCAGCATTTT
CDR3 protein: CASSDWGGWEPQHF

D gene: NA
J gene: TRBJ2-4
V gene: TRBV6-5
clone size: NA
CDR3 DNA: TGTGCGTCAGAAGGTGGAAACATTCAGTACTTC
CDR3 protein: CASEGGNIQYF

D gene: TRBD1
J gene: TRBJ2-7
V gene: TRBV28
clone size: NA
CDR3 DNA: TGTGCCAGCAGCCCCGGGACAGGCGCCTACGAGCAGTACTTC
CDR3 protein: CASSPGTGAYEQYF

D gene: TRBD2
J gene: TRBJ2-1
V gene: TRBV6-4
clone size: medium-sized
CDR3 DNA: TGTGCCAGCAGTGACGGACTAGCGGGAGGTAGGGATGAGCAGTTCTTC
CDR3 protein: CASSDGLAGGRDEQFF

D gene: NA
J gene: TRBJ2-7
V gene: TRBV6-5
clone size: NA
CDR3 DNA: TGTGCCAGCAGTTACCCGGACAGTGTGGGATTC
CDR3 protein: CASSYPDSVGF

D gene: NA
J gene: TRBJ2-7
V gene: TRBV5-6
clone size: NA
CDR3 DNA: TGTGCCAGCAGTTCCGGTTGGGACACGAGAGCCTACGAGCAGTACTTC
CDR3 protein: CASSSGWDTRAYEQYF

D gene: NA
J gene: TRBJ1-1
V gene: TRBV4-3
clone size: NA
CDR3 DNA: TGCGCCACCTCTACACGGACGGAGAACACTGAAGCTTTCTTT
CDR3 protein: CATSTRTENTEAFF

D gene: TRBD1
J gene: TRBJ2-2
V gene: TRBV7-6
clone size: NA
CDR3 DNA: TGTGCCAGCAGCTTTCGACAGGGCGGGGAGCTGTTTTTT
CDR3 protein: CASSFRQGGELFF

D gene: TRBD2
J gene: TRBJ2-1
V gene: TRBV19
clone size: NA
CDR3 DNA: TGTGCCACCGCTTCGACTAGCGGTAATGAGCAGTTCTTC
CDR3 protein: CATASTSGNEQFF

D gene: NA
J gene: TRBJ1-5
V gene: TRBV2
clone size: NA
CDR3 DNA: TGTGCCAGCAGTGAAGATTTCCAGGGATCGGTATGGCCCCAGCATTTT
CDR3 protein: CASSEDFQGSVWPQHF

D gene: TRBD2
J gene: TRBJ2-7
V gene: TRBV27
clone size: NA
CDR3 DNA: TGTGCCAGCAGATTAGCGGGGGGGTCTGAGCAGTACTTC
CDR3 protein: CASRLAGGSEQYF

D gene: NA
J gene: TRBJ2-7
V gene: TRBV28
clone size: NA
CDR3 DNA: TGTGCCAGCAGTGAAACGAGCGAGCAGTACTTC
CDR3 protein: CASSETSEQYF

D gene: NA
J gene: TRBJ2-2
V gene: TRBV9
clone size: NA
CDR3 DNA: TGTGCCAGCAGCTCTTCCGCAGGGTTGAACACCGGGGAGCTGTTTTTT
CDR3 protein: CASSSSAGLNTGELFF

D gene: TRBD2
J gene: TRBJ2-5
V gene: TRBV6-1
clone size: NA
CDR3 DNA: TGTGCCCGCAGTGACGTGGCGGGGCGGGGGGAAGAGACCCAGTACTTC
CDR3 protein: CARSDVAGRGEETQYF

D gene: NA
J gene: TRBJ2-6
V gene: TRBV7-7
clone size: NA
CDR3 DNA: TGTGCCAGCAGCAGGAGTGAACAAAGTCGGGCCAACGTCCTGACTTTC
CDR3 protein: CASSRSEQSRANVLTF

D gene: NA
J gene: TRBJ2-2
V gene: TRBV11-1
clone size: NA
CDR3 DNA: TGTGCCAGCACCTTAGGGAGGCCTAGCACCGGGGAGCTGTTTTTT
CDR3 protein: CASTLGRPSTGELFF

D gene: TRBD2
J gene: TRBJ2-7
V gene: TRBV7-9
clone size: NA
CDR3 DNA: TGTGCCAGCAGCTTAGTCGGGGGGTCCTACGAGCAGTACTTC
CDR3 protein: CASSLVGGSYEQYF

D gene: NA
J gene: TRBJ2-5
V gene: TRBV6-5
clone size: NA
CDR3 DNA: TGTGCCAGCAGTAAAGCGAGTTGGGGGGAGACCCAGTACTTC
CDR3 protein: CASSKASWGETQYF

D gene: TRBD2
J gene: TRBJ2-3
V gene: TRBV11-2
clone size: NA
CDR3 DNA: TGTGCCAGCAGCTTAGGCTCTAGCGGGAGTGGTGATACGCAGTATTTT
CDR3 protein: CASSLGSSGSGDTQYF

D gene: NA
J gene: TRBJ1-6
V gene: TRBV7-9
clone size: NA
CDR3 DNA: TGTGCCAGCAGCCCAAGCCAGGGGATCTTTTCACCCCTCCACTTT
CDR3 protein: CASSPSQGIFSPLHF

D gene: NA
J gene: TRBJ2-7
V gene: TRBV4-3
clone size: few
CDR3 DNA: TGCGCCAGCAGCCCAACCTTGTGGCAGGGAACCTACGAGCAGTACTTC
CDR3 protein: CASSPTLWQGTYEQYF

D gene: NA
J gene: TRBJ2-7
V gene: TRBV7-3
clone size: many
CDR3 DNA: TGTGCCAGCAGCTTAAGTCCGGGCTGGGACGAGCAGTACTTC
CDR3 protein: CASSLSPGWDEQYF

D gene: NA
J gene: TRBJ1-5
V gene: TRBV6-6
clone size: NA
CDR3 DNA: TGTGCCAGCGGAGGGTGGGCGGACCCCAATCAGCCCCAGCATTTT
CDR3 protein: CASGGWADPNQPQHF

D gene: NA
J gene: TRBJ1-5
V gene: TRBV4-1
clone size: NA
CDR3 DNA: TGCGCCAGCACCGCAAGAGTGGAGGGAGGGGGTCCGGGTAATCAGCCCCAGCATTTT
CDR3 protein: CASTARVEGGGPGNQPQHF

D gene: TRBD1
J gene: TRBJ2-7
V gene: TRBV15
clone size: NA
CDR3 DNA: TGTGCCACCAGCAGAGATCGAGGGGGCGTATTTCGCGAGCAGTACTTC
CDR3 protein: CATSRDRGGVFREQYF

D gene: NA
J gene: TRBJ2-7
V gene: TRBV5-4
clone size: once
CDR3 DNA: TGTGCCAGCAGCTTGGGGCTAGAGGGACCGAAATACTTC
CDR3 protein: CASSLGLEGPKYF

D gene: NA
J gene: TRBJ2-4
V gene: TRBV15
clone size: medium-sized
CDR3 DNA: TGTGCCACCAGCAACGGTGTCGGCAGTAGCATTCAGTACTTC
CDR3 protein: CATSNGVGSSIQYF

D gene: NA
J gene: TRBJ2-7
V gene: TRBV5-4
clone size: NA
CDR3 DNA: TGTGCCAGCAGCTTGGGAACTTACGAGCAGTACTTC
CDR3 protein: CASSLGTYEQYF

D gene: NA
J gene: TRBJ2-1
V gene: TRBV27
clone size: NA
CDR3 DNA: TGTGCCAGCAGTCCAGGGACCAATGAGCAGTTCTTC
CDR3 protein: CASSPGTNEQFF

D gene: NA
J gene: TRBJ2-7
V gene: TRBV28
clone size: once
CDR3 DNA: TGTGCCAGCAGTTGGTCCTACGAGCAGTACTTC
CDR3 protein: CASSWSYEQYF

D gene: TRBD2
J gene: TRBJ2-7
V gene: TRBV5-8
clone size: NA
CDR3 DNA: TGTGCCAGCAGCCCCCGACTAGCGGGGGGAACGAGACCTTACGAGCAGTACTTC
CDR3 protein: CASSPRLAGGTRPYEQYF

D gene: TRBD1
J gene: TRBJ2-7
V gene: TRBV11-3
clone size: NA
CDR3 DNA: TGTGCCAGCAGCCCCCGGACAGGGGGCCCCTACGAGCAGTACTTC
CDR3 protein: CASSPRTGGPYEQYF

D gene: NA
J gene: TRBJ2-5
V gene: TRBV9
clone size: NA
CDR3 DNA: TGTGCCAGCACCGGGACTCAAGAGACCCAGTACTTC
CDR3 protein: CASTGTQETQYF

D gene: NA
J gene: TRBJ1-4
V gene: TRBV5-1
clone size: few
CDR3 DNA: TGCGCCAGCAGATCTACTAATGAAAAACTGTTTTTT
CDR3 protein: CASRSTNEKLFF

D gene: NA
J gene: TRBJ2-5
V gene: TRBV25-1
clone size: NA
CDR3 DNA: TGTGCCAGCAGGGCGGTGATGGAGACCCAGTACTTC
CDR3 protein: CASRAVMETQYF

D gene: NA
J gene: TRBJ1-2
V gene: TRBV28
clone size: few
CDR3 DNA: TGTGCCAGCAGTTTGGGAGTGATCTATGGCTACACCTTC
CDR3 protein: CASSLGVIYGYTF

D gene: NA
J gene: TRBJ1-2
V gene: TRBV9
clone size: NA
CDR3 DNA: TGTGCCAGCAGCGAGGGGACACCTTCTAACTATGGCTACACCTTC
CDR3 protein: CASSEGTPSNYGYTF

D gene: NA
J gene: TRBJ1-1
V gene: TRBV27
clone size: NA
CDR3 DNA: TGTGCCAGCAGGGGCCCTAACGTGCGGTACGCTGAAGCTTTCTTT
CDR3 protein: CASRGPNVRYAEAFF

D gene: TRBD2
J gene: TRBJ2-3
V gene: TRBV5-1
clone size: NA
CDR3 DNA: TGCGCCAGCAGTTCCGGGGGGTGGGATACGCAGTATTTT
CDR3 protein: CASSSGGWDTQYF

D gene: TRBD2
J gene: TRBJ2-3
V gene: TRBV29-1
clone size: NA
CDR3 DNA: TGCAGTGGGGCTCGGACTAGCGGGGGGGAACTGGATACGCAGTATTTT
CDR3 protein: CSGARTSGGELDTQYF

D gene: NA
J gene: TRBJ2-1
V gene: TRBV5-4
clone size: NA
CDR3 DNA: TGTGCCAGCAGCCCTATAAATACCAACTACAATGAGCAGTTCTTC
CDR3 protein: CASSPINTNYNEQFF

D gene: TRBD1
J gene: TRBJ1-4
V gene: TRBV6-1
clone size: NA
CDR3 DNA: TGTGCCACTGGGACAGGGTATGAAAAACTGTTTTTT
CDR3 protein: CATGTGYEKLFF

D gene: TRBD2
J gene: TRBJ2-5
V gene: TRBV6-6
clone size: NA
CDR3 DNA: TGTGCCAGCAGTTACATCCTAGCGGGACAAGAGACCCAGTACTTC
CDR3 protein: CASSYILAGQETQYF

D gene: NA
J gene: TRBJ2-1
V gene: TRBV4-3
clone size: NA
CDR3 DNA: TGCGCCAGCAGCCTAATGGTTGGGGGAATGGGGGATGAGCAGTTCTTC
CDR3 protein: CASSLMVGGMGDEQFF

D gene: TRBD2
J gene: TRBJ2-7
V gene: TRBV9
clone size: NA
CDR3 DNA: TGTGCCAGCAGCGCATCTTCGGGACTAGCCGAGCAGTACTTC
CDR3 protein: CASSASSGLAEQYF

D gene: NA
J gene: TRBJ2-7
V gene: TRBV6-9
clone size: NA
CDR3 DNA: TGTGCCAGCAGTTACCCGGACGAGCAGTACTTC
CDR3 protein: CASSYPDEQYF

D gene: NA
J gene: TRBJ1-2
V gene: TRBV28
clone size: NA
CDR3 DNA: TGTGCCAGCAGTTTAGGGCAGGGTGGTACCTATGGCTACACCTTC
CDR3 protein: CASSLGQGGTYGYTF

D gene: TRBD1
J gene: TRBJ2-7
V gene: TRBV5-4
clone size: once
CDR3 DNA: TGTGCCAGCAGCGGACCACTGACAGGGGGCGCCGAGCAGTACTTC
CDR3 protein: CASSGPLTGGAEQYF

D gene: NA
J gene: TRBJ2-7
V gene: TRBV19
clone size: NA
CDR3 DNA: TGTGCCAGTAGTCCGGGACTCAGGAGCTCCTACGAGCAGTACTTC
CDR3 protein: CASSPGLRSSYEQYF

D gene: NA
J gene: TRBJ1-2
V gene: TRBV7-3
clone size: NA
CDR3 DNA: TGTGCCAGCAGCTTAAGTACAGGAGATGGCTACACCTTC
CDR3 protein: CASSLSTGDGYTF

D gene: NA
J gene: TRBJ2-2
V gene: TRBV28
clone size: NA
CDR3 DNA: TGTGCCAGCAGTTTTGAAGGGGGGTACACCGGGGAGCTGTTTTTT
CDR3 protein: CASSFEGGYTGELFF

D gene: NA
J gene: TRBJ1-2
V gene: TRBV7-9
clone size: NA
CDR3 DNA: TGTGCCAGCAGAGAGTATGGCTACACCTTC
CDR3 protein: CASREYGYTF

D gene: NA
J gene: TRBJ2-1
V gene: TRBV5-4
clone size: few
CDR3 DNA: TGTGCCAGCAGCGTCCGGGACAACTCCAATGAGCAGTTCTTC
CDR3 protein: CASSVRDNSNEQFF

D gene: TRBD2
J gene: TRBJ2-1
V gene: TRBV6-4
clone size: NA
CDR3 DNA: TGTGCCAGCAGTGACTCTAGCGGGGGGGCCAATGAGCAGTTCTTC
CDR3 protein: CASSDSSGGANEQFF

D gene: TRBD1
J gene: TRBJ2-1
V gene: TRBV11-2
clone size: NA
CDR3 DNA: TGTGCCAGCAGCTTAAGGTGGGCAGGGGGTTCTAATGAGCAGTTCTTC
CDR3 protein: CASSLRWAGGSNEQFF